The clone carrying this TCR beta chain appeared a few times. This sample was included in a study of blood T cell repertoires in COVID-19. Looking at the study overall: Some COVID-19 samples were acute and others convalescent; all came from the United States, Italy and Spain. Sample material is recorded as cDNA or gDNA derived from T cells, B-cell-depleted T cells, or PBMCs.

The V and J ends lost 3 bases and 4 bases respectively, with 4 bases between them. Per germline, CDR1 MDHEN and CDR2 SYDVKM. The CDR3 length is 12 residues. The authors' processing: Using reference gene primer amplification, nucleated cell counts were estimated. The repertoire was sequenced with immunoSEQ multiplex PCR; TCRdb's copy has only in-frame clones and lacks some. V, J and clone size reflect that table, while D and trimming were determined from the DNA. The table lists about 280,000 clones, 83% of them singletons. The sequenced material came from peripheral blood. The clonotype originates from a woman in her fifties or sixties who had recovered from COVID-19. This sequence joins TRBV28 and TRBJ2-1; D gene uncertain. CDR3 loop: CASSFSYNEQFF. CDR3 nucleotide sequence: TGTGCCAGCAGTTTTTCTTACAATGAGCAGTTCTTC.